This T cell receptor beta chain was sequenced for a study of blood T cell repertoires in COVID-19. Study-level information: Specimens from acute and convalescent COVID-19 originated in the United States, Italy and Spain. Sources were T cells, B-cell-depleted T cells, or PBMCs; the material itself was cDNA or gDNA.

This CDR3 has 15 residues. The trim removed 0 bases at V and 5 bases at J, leaving 6 bases unmatched. The V gene's germline CDR1 is MNHNY and CDR2 SVGAGI (reference sequence). Per the original data handling: Reference gene primer amplification gave estimated nucleated cell counts. Sequenced by immunoSEQ multiplex PCR; TCRdb stores in-frame clones only, minus some. V, J and clone size were drawn from that table, and D and trimming were deduced from the DNA. The sample has 250,000 to 350,000 clones, 70% to 85% seen once. This sequence was found in a human donor with COVID-19, enrolled during active disease. The donor label of this sample is uncertain. The gene calls are TRBV6-6 and TRBJ1-1; TRBD1 agrees at 7 bases. Input material: peripheral blood. The CDR3 sequence: CASSYSEGAGTEAFF. CDR3 coding DNA: TGTGCCAGCAGTTACTCTGAGGGGGCCGGAACTGAAGCTTTCTTT.